These 5 T cell receptor beta chains share one sample of origin, sequenced in a study of T cells in women clearing cervical HPV infection. Sequencing used immunoSEQ multiplex PCR; TCRdb keeps in-frame clones, though not all of them. This sample's table reports 30,000 to 35,000 clones. Sample: blood buffy coat. The receptor set was obtained from a woman between 18 and 70 years old with a cervical HPV16 infection that either progressed to CIN3+ or cleared (not recorded which).

Points on this clone: From the germline J gene comes the end of the CDR3, since the read stops 3 residues before it. The chain combines TRBV7-3 with TRBJ2-1, with 8 positions matching TRBD2. The ends lost 2 bases at V and 2 bases at J; junction bases unmatched: 2. Germline values: CDR1 SGHTA, CDR2 FQGTGA. The CDR3 runs to 15 residues. The sequenced CDR3 bases are TGTGCCAGCAGCTTAGCGGGAGGCCCCTACAATGAG. Translation: CASSLAGGPYNE. The CDR3 in its entirety is CASSLAGGPYNEQFF.

A word on this clone: The CDR3 extends 3 residues past the end of the read, so its final part is completed from the germline J gene. V usage is TRBV6-2 or TRBV6-3 and J usage is TRBJ1-2; no clear D. Germline V gene data show CDR1 as MNHEY and CDR2 as SVGEGT. The CDR3 loop spans 13 amino acids. CDR3 DNA (partial): TGTGCCAGCACTGCCGGAGGGTACAATGAC. It encodes CASTAGGYND. The CDR3 as a whole reads CASTAGGYNDYTF.

Of note for this clone: The read finishes 3 residues shy of the CDR3 end, and the germline J gene is used to complete it. The rearrangement uses TRBV12-3 or TRBV12-4 and TRBJ2-2, with D uncertain. The CDR3 consists of 15 residues. V gave up 2 bases and J gave up 3 bases, with 10 bases separating them. CDR3 bases read: TGTGCCAGCAGTTTACATGTGGTAGACACCGGGGAG. It codes for CASSLHVVDTGE. The whole CDR3 protein is CASSLHVVDTGELFF.

Details on this clone: The sequence runs out 3 residues before the end of the CDR3; the remainder is reconstructed from the germline J gene. The V call is TRBV7-3, the J call TRBJ2-1; weak D call: TRBD1 (6 bases). The germline CDR1 and CDR2 sequences are SGHTA and FQGTGA. V lost 5 bases, J lost 6 bases, and 14 bases lay in between. The CDR3 totals 14 residues. The sequenced CDR3 bases are TGTGCCAGCAGCCCCCGGGACAACCCCAATGAG. Protein: CASSPRDNPNE. In full, the CDR3 is CASSPRDNPNEQFF.

Note on this clone: One end of the junction is discordant with germline, which a read error may explain. The missing CDR3 end, 3 residues past where the read stops, is filled in from the germline J gene. The chain employs TRBV18 and TRBJ2-3; TRBD1 is a possible D gene (5 bases). This CDR3 comprises 15 residues. Per germline, CDR1 KGHSH and CDR2 LQKENI. The CDR3 loop reads CASPPRARVRDTQYF. CDR3 bases read: TGTGCCAGCCCACCACGAGCCAGGGTAAGGGATACG.